This TCR beta chain was profiled in a study of T cells in localized non-small cell lung cancer. General study findings and limits: A median roughly 57 of the top 100 tumor clones appeared in adjacent lung. The study linked higher blood T cell density to longer overall survival. Exceeding tumor, uninvolved adjacent lung had the highest T cell clonality.

Note on this clone: Its antigen is unknown.

Clones were read by immunoSEQ multiplex PCR, and TCRdb kept only the in-frame ones, dropping some. Here the sample spans 72,000 or so clones, around four fifths being singletons. The CDR3 totals 17 residues. With 4 bases removed from V and 6 bases from J, the gap between germline ends came to 22 bases. The germline CDR1 and CDR2 sequences are SNHLY and FYNNEI. This TCR was recovered from a female donor at least 60 years old with stage I lung adenocarcinoma. The sample consisted of peripheral blood, taken before any cancer treatment. This chain joins TRBV2 and TRBJ2-1; D is perhaps TRBD2 (5 bases). As DNA, the CDR3 is TGTGCCAGCAGTGTGAGGGAAAGCCTCCTCTTGCGCAATGAGCAGTTCTTC. Encoded protein: CASSVRESLLLRNEQFF. Drawing the rest from reference TRBV2 and TRBJ2-1, the complete variable domain is EPEVTQTPSHQVTQMGQEVILRCVPISNHLYFYWYRQILGQKVEFLVSFYNNEISEKSEIFDDQFSVERPDGSNFTLKIRSTKLEDSAMYFCASSVRESLLLRNEQFFGPGTRLTVL.